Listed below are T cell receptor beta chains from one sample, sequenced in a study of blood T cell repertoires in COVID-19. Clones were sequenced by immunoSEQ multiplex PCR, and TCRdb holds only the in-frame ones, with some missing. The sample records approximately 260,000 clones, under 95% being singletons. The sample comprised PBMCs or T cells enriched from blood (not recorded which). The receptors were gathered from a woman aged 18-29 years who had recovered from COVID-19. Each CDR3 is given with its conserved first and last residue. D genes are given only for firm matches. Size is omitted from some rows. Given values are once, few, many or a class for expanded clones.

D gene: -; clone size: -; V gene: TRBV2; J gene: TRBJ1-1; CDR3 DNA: TGTGCCAGCAGTAGCCAGGGTATCGACACTGAAGCTTTCTTT; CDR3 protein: CASSSQGIDTEAFF
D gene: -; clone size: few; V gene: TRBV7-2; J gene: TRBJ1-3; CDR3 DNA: TGTGCCAGCAGCTTAGTTGACTCCTCTGGAAACACCATATATTTT; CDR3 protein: CASSLVDSSGNTIYF
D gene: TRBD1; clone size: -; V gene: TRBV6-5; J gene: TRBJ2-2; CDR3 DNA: TGTGCCAGCAGCAAGACAGGGTGGAGCACCGGGGAGCTGTTTTTT; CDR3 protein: CASSKTGWSTGELFF
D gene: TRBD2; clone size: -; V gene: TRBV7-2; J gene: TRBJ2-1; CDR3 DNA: TGTGCCAGCAGCTTAGATAGCGGGGGCTACAATGAGCAGTTCTTC; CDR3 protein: CASSLDSGGYNEQFF
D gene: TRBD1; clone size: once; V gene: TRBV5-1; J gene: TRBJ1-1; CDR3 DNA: TGCGCCAGCAGGGTAGACAGGGGGAACACTGAAGCTTTCTTT; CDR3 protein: CASRVDRGNTEAFF
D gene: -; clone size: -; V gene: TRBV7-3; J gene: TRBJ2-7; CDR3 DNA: TGTGCCAGCAGCTCGGGGGGACACTCCTACGAGCAGTACTTC; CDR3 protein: CASSSGGHSYEQYF
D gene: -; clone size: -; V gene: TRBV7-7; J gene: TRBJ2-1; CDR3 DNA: TGTGCTAGCAGCTTAGGCTCGGCTGCGGGTAATGAGCAGTTCTTC; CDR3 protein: CASSLGSAAGNEQFF
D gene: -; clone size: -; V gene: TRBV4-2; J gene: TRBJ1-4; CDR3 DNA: TGTGCCAGCAGCCCCCGTGAGGTATCAACTAATGAAAAACTGTTTTTT; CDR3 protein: CASSPREVSTNEKLFF
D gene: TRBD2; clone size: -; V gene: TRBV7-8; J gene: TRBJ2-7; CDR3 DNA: TGTGCCAGCAGCTTACGGGTGGCGGGGGGAGGCTACGAGCAGTACTTC; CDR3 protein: CASSLRVAGGGYEQYF
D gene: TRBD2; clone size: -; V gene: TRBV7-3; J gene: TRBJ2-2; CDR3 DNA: TGTGCCAGCAGCCCCGGGGTAGCGGGAGGGTCGAACACCGGGGAGCTGTTTTTT; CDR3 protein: CASSPGVAGGSNTGELFF
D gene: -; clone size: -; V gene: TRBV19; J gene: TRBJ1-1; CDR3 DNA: TGTGCCAGTAGCCGGTTGCAGGGGATGAACACTGAAGCTTTCTTT; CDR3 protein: CASSRLQGMNTEAFF
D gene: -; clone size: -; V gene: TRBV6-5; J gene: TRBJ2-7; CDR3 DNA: TGTGCCAGCAGTTACGTGGGGGGGCCATACGAGCAGTACTTC; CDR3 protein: CASSYVGGPYEQYF
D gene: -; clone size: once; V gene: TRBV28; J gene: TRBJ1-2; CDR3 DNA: TGTGCCAGCAGTACACAGGCTTCTTCTAACTATGGCTACACCTTC; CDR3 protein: CASSTQASSNYGYTF
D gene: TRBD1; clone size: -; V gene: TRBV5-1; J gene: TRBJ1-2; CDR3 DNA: TGCGCCAGCAGAGTAGGGACAGGGTCTTATGGCTACACCTTC; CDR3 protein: CASRVGTGSYGYTF
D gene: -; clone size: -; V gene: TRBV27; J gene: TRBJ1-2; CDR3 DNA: TGTGCCAGCAGCCGGGATTTTTATGGCTACACCTTC; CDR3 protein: CASSRDFYGYTF
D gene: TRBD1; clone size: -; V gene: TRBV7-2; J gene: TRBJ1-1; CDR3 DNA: TGTGCCAGCGCGCCCAGACGTCAGGGGGCGCTGAACACTGAAGCTTTCTTT; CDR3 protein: CASAPRRQGALNTEAFF
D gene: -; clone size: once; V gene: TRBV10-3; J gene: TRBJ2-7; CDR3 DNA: TGTGCCACCCTGACTGGAATAAACTACGAGCAGTACTTC; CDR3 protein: CATLTGINYEQYF
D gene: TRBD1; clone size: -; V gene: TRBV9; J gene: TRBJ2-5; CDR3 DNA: TGTGCCAGCAGCGGCCGGGACAGTCAAGAGACCCAGTACTTC; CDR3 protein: CASSGRDSQETQYF
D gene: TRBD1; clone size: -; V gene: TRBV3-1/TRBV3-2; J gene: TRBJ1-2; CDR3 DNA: TGTGCCAGCAGCCACGCCGGGACAGCCTATGGCTACACCTTC; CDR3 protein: CASSHAGTAYGYTF
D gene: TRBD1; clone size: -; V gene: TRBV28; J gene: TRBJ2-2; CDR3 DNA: TGTGCCAGCAGTTTATCTTCCGACAGGGGGCAGGACACCGGGGAGCTGTTTTTT; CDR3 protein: CASSLSSDRGQDTGELFF